The 8 T cell receptor beta chains reported below all come from one sample, sequenced in a study of cytomegalovirus exposure and HLA in healthy donors. 60 Vbeta and 13 Jbeta primers were used in PCR. Only in-frame clones appear in the TCRdb table, and some are missing; sequencing was by immunoSEQ multiplex PCR. The repertoire holds about 140,000 clones, 70% to 90% seen once, with roughly 0.5% in the top ten. Material: PBMCs. Receptor source: a woman aged 35 to 49 in good health and CMV-seronegative.

The rearrangement links TRBV11-3 to TRBJ1-6, with D possibly matching TRBD1 (5 bases). Germline V gene data show CDR1 as SGHNT and CDR2 as YENEEA. Between the trimmed V and J ends, which lost 5 bases and 8 bases, there was a span of 10 bases. The CDR3 totals 13 residues. In DNA, the CDR3 is TGTGCCAGCAGCCATCAGGGTTATTCACCCCTCCACTTT. It yields the protein CASSHQGYSPLHF.

This sequence joins TRBV5-4 and TRBJ2-1; 11 bases fit TRBD1. V trimming: 3 bases; J trimming: 10 bases; junction bases outside the gene matches: 6. This CDR3 comprises 14 residues. Germline assignment: CDR1 SGHNT and CDR2 YYREEE (reference sequence). This chain's CDR3 is CASSSGQGAREQFF. CDR3 DNA: TGTGCCAGCAGCTCTGGACAGGGGGCGCGGGAGCAGTTCTTC.

This chain uses TRBV7-2 with TRBJ1-5; D unresolved. Trimming pared 6 bases from V and 6 bases from J, leaving 12 bases between. The CDR3 covers 13 residues. The germline CDR1 and CDR2 sequences are SGHTA and FQGNSA. CDR3 amino acids: CASSYDRGQPQHF. The CDR3 DNA reads as TGTGCCAGCAGTTATGATAGAGGTCAGCCCCAGCATTTT.

The rearrangement uses TRBV6-5 and TRBJ2-1; D is possibly TRBD1 (5 bases). The V gene's germline CDR1 is MNHEY and CDR2 SVGAGI. This CDR3 region has 11 residues. The ends were cut back, 7 bases at V and 12 bases at J, with 13 bases in the middle. As DNA, the CDR3 is TGTGCCAGCACCCTGGGCAGGGTGCAGTTCTTC. It specifies CASTLGRVQFF.

The chain uses TRBV5-1 and TRBJ2-1, with a weak D call TRBD1 (6 bases). V was pared by 4 bases and J by 8 bases, with 10 bases between. Germline-derived CDR1 and CDR2 are SGHRS and YFSETQ. There are 12 residues in the CDR3. In nucleotides, the CDR3 is TGCGCCAGCAGCCCACAGGGAGATGAGCAGTTCTTC. This encodes CASSPQGDEQFF.

The gene calls are TRBV11-2 and TRBJ2-1; tentatively, D is TRBD2 (6 bases). There are 14 residues in the CDR3. Trimming shortened V by 5 bases and J by 7 bases, and 15 bases separated the two germline ends. Germline CDR1 reads SGHAT; CDR2 reads FQNNGV. The CDR3 DNA reads TGTGCCAGCAGCAAGGGAGGCAGGTTTAATGAGCAGTTCTTC. Its protein product is CASSKGGRFNEQFF.

The chain is built from TRBV7-9 and TRBJ2-5; 7 bases match TRBD1. Looked up from germline, CDR1 is SEHNR and CDR2 is FQNEAQ (reference sequence). The CDR3 sequence is 17 residues long. The V segment lost 1 base and the J segment 2 bases; nucleotides outside the gene matches: 10. In DNA form, the CDR3 reads TGTGCCAGCAGCTTAGTAGGTCCGGGACAGACACAAGAGACCCAGTACTTC. Translation gives CASSLVGPGQTQETQYF.

This clone was seen only a few times. The chain recombines TRBV29-1 with TRBJ1-1; 7 bases fit TRBD1. Germline assignment: CDR1 SQVTM and CDR2 ANQGSEA. Trimming took 0 bases from V and 6 from J; bases not matched to a gene: 4. The CDR3 has 13 amino acids. The CDR3 region has the DNA TGCAGCGTTGAAGACACAGGGGCCCCTGAAGCTTTCTTT. Amino acid sequence: CSVEDTGAPEAFF.